One and the same sample provided the 24 T cell receptor beta chains below, sequenced in a study of metastatic and nonmetastatic thyroid tumors. TCRdb recomputed clones from the PCR reads via MiXCR. The sample holds 40,000 to 45,000 clones, about 16% seen once. Patients were all untreated before their thyroid surgery. Sample: blood. These receptors were obtained from a female donor with papillary thyroid cancer or a benign thyroid nodule (not recorded which). Some clones in this sample may be carry-over from other donors' samples.

This clone was seen at least ten times. V usage is TRBV10-3 and J usage is TRBJ1-6; D perhaps matches TRBD1 (5 bases). Per the germline V gene, CDR1 is ENHRY and CDR2 is SYGVKD. This CDR3 contains 14 residues. Trimming removed 4 bases at V and 5 bases at J, with 9 bases between. CDR3 nucleotides: TGTGCCATCAGTGGGGGCGGCCATAATTCACCCCTCCACTTT. As protein: CAISGGGHNSPLHF.

In this sample, this clone turned up many times. V is TRBV13 and J is TRBJ1-1, with 8 nucleotides matching TRBD1. Trimming cost V 1 base and J 4 bases; bases outside gene matches: 5. Per the germline V gene, CDR1 is PRHDT and CDR2 is FYEKMQ (reference sequence). The CDR3 is 15 residues long. CDR3: CASSLVRGRGTEAFF. DNA for the CDR3: TGTGCCAGCAGCTTAGTCAGGGGGCGCGGCACTGAAGCTTTCTTT. Variable domain in full (rest from reference TRBV13 and TRBJ1-1): AAGVIQSPRHLIKEKRETATLKCYPIPRHDTVYWYQQGPGQDPQFLISFYEKMQSDKGSIPDRFSAQQFSDYHSELNMSSLELGDSALYFCASSLVRGRGTEAFFGQGTRLTVV.

On this clone itself: One junction end disagrees with the germline gene, perhaps due to a read error. This chain uses TRBV6-1 with TRBJ2-7, with D possibly matching TRBD1 (6 bases). Germline-derived CDR1 and CDR2 are MNHNS and SASEGT. The CDR3 has 12 residues. The CDR3 DNA sequence: TGTGCCACCCTAGGCAGGGGAGACGAGCGGTACTTC. Translation gives CATLGRGDERYF.

Notes on this clone: One junction end disagrees with the germline gene, perhaps due to a read error. The chain has TRBV5-1 and TRBJ1-1; unclear D gene. Germline V CDR1 and CDR2: SGHRS, YFSETQ. The CDR3 contains 13 residues. CDR3 sequence (DNA): TGCTCCAGCATCCGCCTTATGAACACTGAAGCTTTCTTT. This translates into CSSIRLMNTEAFF.

About this clone: Other DNA sequences in the same sample also yield this CDR3. V usage is TRBV5-4 and J usage is TRBJ2-5; D might be TRBD2 (5 bases). V lost 5 bases and J 2 bases, leaving 13 bases between the germline ends. Germline V lookup: CDR1 SGHNT, CDR2 YYREEE (reference sequence). The CDR3 is 14 residues long. The CDR3 loop reads CASRPDGNQETQYF. The CDR3 region has the DNA TGTGCCAGCAGGCCCGACGGGAATCAAGAGACCCAGTACTTC.

This clone was counted many times. This sequence joins TRBV28 and TRBJ2-3; D is possibly TRBD2 (6 bases). Per the germline V gene, CDR1 is MDHEN and CDR2 is SYDVKM. Trimming stripped 3 bases from V and 6 bases from J, with 16 bases between. The CDR3 runs 15 residues. Here the CDR3 reads CASSLGGAVLDTQYF. CDR3 nucleotides: TGTGCCAGCAGTTTGGGCGGGGCCGTACTTGATACGCAGTATTTT.

This clone was observed at least ten times. The rearrangement uses TRBV9 and TRBJ2-3, with TRBD2 matching over 7 bases. Germline CDR1 SGDLS, CDR2 YYNGEE. The CDR3 runs 16 residues. V lost 0 bases and J lost 0; bases outside the gene matches: 4. Written as DNA, the CDR3 is TGTGCCAGCAGCGTAGAGGTAGCGGGTAGCACAGATACGCAGTATTTT. It codes for CASSVEVAGSTDTQYF.

This clone was seen only once. The gene calls are TRBV5-1 and TRBJ2-1; the match to TRBD1 covers 7 bases. The CDR3 has 15 amino acids. Germline CDR1 SGHRS, CDR2 YFSETQ. Losses at the gene ends were 0 bases for V and 8 bases for J; bases not matched to a gene: 8. DNA of the CDR3: TGCGCCAGCAGCTTGGCTGGGACAGTTAGCTATGAGCAGTTCTTC. Translated: CASSLAGTVSYEQFF.

The chain is built from TRBV10-3 and TRBJ2-3; D not resolved. The germline V gene encodes CDR1 ENHRY and CDR2 SYGVKD. This CDR3 has 15 amino acids. Trimming took off 3 bases at V and 1 base at J, with 11 bases between the two ends. The CDR3 spells CAISDSGPRTDTQYF. CDR3 in DNA: TGTGCCATCAGTGATTCTGGTCCCCGCACAGATACGCAGTATTTT.

The table lists this clone with many counts. The J gene is TRBJ2-7, the V gene TRBV19; tentatively, D is TRBD1 or TRBD2 (5 bases each). The CDR3 sequence is 14 residues long. Per the germline V gene, CDR1 is LNHDA and CDR2 is SQIVND (reference sequence). V was cut by 4 bases and J by 3 bases, with 13 bases left in between. In DNA, the CDR3 is TGTGCCAGTAGTAAATGGGACGGGGACTACGAGCAGTACTTC. This gives the protein CASSKWDGDYEQYF. The full variable domain, rest sourced from reference TRBV19 and TRBJ2-7, is DGGITQSPKYLFRKEGQNVTLSCEQNLNHDAMYWYRQDPGQGLRLIYYSQIVNDFQKGDIAEGYSVSREKKESFPLTVTSAQKNPTAFYLCASSKWDGDYEQYFGPGTRLTVT.

The chain carries TRBV28 and TRBJ2-7; D uncertain. CDR3 size: 11 residues. The V gene's germline CDR1 is MDHEN and CDR2 SYDVKM. V was trimmed by 10 bases and J by 3 bases, leaving 10 bases between them. CDR3: CATGVYYEQYF. The CDR3 nucleotides read TGTGCCACTGGTGTCTACTACGAGCAGTACTTC.

This clone was observed many times. Other DNA sequences in the sample encode the same CDR3. The genes are TRBV20-1 and TRBJ2-2, with 14 bases that match TRBD2. Per germline, CDR1 DFQATT and CDR2 SNEGSKA (reference sequence). CDR3 length equals 17 residues. V lost 2 bases to trimming and J lost 0 bases; unmatched junction nucleotides: 2. CDR3 nucleotide sequence: TGCAGTGCTAGACCGGGACTAGCGGGGGCGAACACCGGGGAGCTGTTTTTT. Amino acid sequence: CSARPGLAGANTGELFF.

This clone was seen many times. The gene calls are TRBV5-1 and TRBJ2-2; the D gene is possibly TRBD1 (6 bases). Germline V gene data show CDR1 as SGHRS and CDR2 as YFSETQ. Trimming cost V 0 bases and J 4 bases, with 13 bases left between them. The CDR3 has 16 residues. Here the CDR3 DNA reads TGCGCCAGCAGCTTGGAAGGCCAGGGGAGCACCGGGGAGCTGTTTTTT. Translated, it gives CASSLEGQGSTGELFF.

This clone is labeled medium-sized. The gene calls are TRBV6-4 and TRBJ2-3, with 7 nucleotides matching TRBD2. CDR3 length: 15 residues. Germline-derived CDR1 and CDR2 are MRHNA and SNTAGT. V gave up 5 bases and J gave up 4 bases; unmatched junction bases: 9. CDR3 amino acids: CASSPGGGAADTQYF. CDR3 DNA: TGTGCCAGCAGTCCGGGAGGAGGGGCCGCAGATACGCAGTATTTT.

The chain couples TRBV9 to TRBJ2-2; D may be TRBD1 (5 bases). CDR3 length: 17 amino acids. Trimming stripped 0 bases from V and 4 bases from J, with 16 bases between. CDR1 and CDR2 (germline): SGDLS, YYNGEE. CDR3 DNA: TGTGCCAGCAGCGTAGTGTGGTGGCAGGGCGGCACCGGGGAGCTGTTTTTT. Encoded protein: CASSVVWWQGGTGELFF.

This clone has at least ten counts. This chain connects TRBV20-1 to TRBJ2-7; D remains ambiguous. This CDR3 comprises 13 residues. The germline CDR1 and CDR2 sequences are DFQATT and SNEGSKA (reference sequence). Trimming left V 0 bases short and J 1 base short, with 7 bases between. The CDR3 loop reads CSARDLRSYEQYF. The CDR3 DNA reads TGCAGTGCTAGAGATCTGAGATCCTACGAGCAGTACTTC.

The chain links TRBV20-1 to TRBJ2-7, with 7 bases identical to TRBD1. V lost 2 bases, J lost 3 bases, and 4 bases stayed unmatched. CDR3 size: 13 residues. The germline V gene has CDR1 DFQATT and CDR2 SNEGSKA (reference sequence). The CDR3 nucleotides read TGCAGTGCTAGACAGGGGGTCTTCTACGAGCAGTACTTC. It encodes CSARQGVFYEQYF.

Comments on this clone: The junction shows a germline mismatch at one end, possibly a read error. The gene calls are TRBV7-3 and TRBJ2-1, with 7 nucleotides matching TRBD2. The CDR3 has 15 residues. Looked up from germline, CDR1 is SGHTA and CDR2 is FQGTGA. The CDR3 bases are TGTGCCGGCAGCCGACAGTGGGGGAGGGATAGTGAGCAGTTCTTC. Translated, it gives CAGSRQWGRDSEQFF.

This clone was seen at least ten times. The gene calls are TRBV5-8 and TRBJ1-5, with TRBD1 matching 7 bases. Germline assignment: CDR1 SGHTS and CDR2 YDEGEE. Unmatched junction bases numbered 7, after V lost 3 bases and J lost 4 bases. The CDR3 extends over 15 amino acids. The CDR3 bases are TGTGCCAGCAGCTATGGACAGGTCCCGAATCAGCCCCAGCATTTT. Translation gives CASSYGQVPNQPQHF.

This clone came up many times. The chain couples TRBV2 to TRBJ1-4, with 8 nucleotides matching TRBD1. Germline V gene data show CDR1 as SNHLY and CDR2 as FYNNEI. The ends lost 4 bases at V and 5 bases at J; junction bases unmatched: 0. This CDR3 is 13 amino acids long. The CDR3 sequence: CASSGDRNEKLFF. In DNA, the CDR3 is TGTGCCAGCAGTGGGGACAGGAATGAAAAACTGTTTTTT.

This clone was recorded at least ten times. In DNA, the CDR3 is TGCGCCAGCAGCTTGAACACAGATACGCAGTATTTT. Amino acid sequence: CASSLNTDTQYF. The gene calls are TRBV5-1 and TRBJ2-3; D gene uncertain. The V gene's germline CDR1 is SGHRS and CDR2 YFSETQ. V was pared by 1 base and J by 2 bases, with 2 bases between. CDR3 length: 12 residues. Variable domain in full (rest from reference TRBV5-1 and TRBJ2-3): KAGVTQTPRYLIKTRGQQVTLSCSPISGHRSVSWYQQTPGQGLQFLFEYFSETQRNKGNFPGRFSGRQFSNSRSEMNVSTLELGDSALYLCASSLNTDTQYFGPGTRLTVL.

This clone was recorded at least ten times. The V and J genes are TRBV6-5 and TRBJ1-2; D gene uncertain. CDR3 length equals 13 residues. In germline, CDR1 is MNHEY, CDR2 SVGAGI. Trimming shortened V by 2 bases and J by 1 base, and 5 bases separated the two germline ends. The CDR3 protein is CASSYADNYGYTF. The CDR3 DNA follows: TGTGCCAGCAGTTACGCGGATAACTATGGCTACACCTTC.

Ten or more counts support this clone. This chain uses TRBV19 with TRBJ1-2, with D perhaps matching TRBD1 (5 bases). V was trimmed by 0 bases and J by 1 base, leaving 9 bases between them. The CDR3 loop spans 15 amino acids. CDR1 is LNHDA and CDR2 is SQIVND in the germline V gene (reference sequence). DNA of the CDR3: TGTGCCAGTAGTATAGAAGACAGATTTAACTATGGCTACACCTTC. Its translation: CASSIEDRFNYGYTF. Variable domain in full (rest from reference TRBV19 and TRBJ1-2): DGGITQSPKYLFRKEGQNVTLSCEQNLNHDAMYWYRQDPGQGLRLIYYSQIVNDFQKGDIAEGYSVSREKKESFPLTVTSAQKNPTAFYLCASSIEDRFNYGYTFGSGTRLTVV.

This clone occurred many times. This chain links TRBV13 with TRBJ2-2; 8 bases are shared with TRBD1. Germline trimming cut 3 bases from V and 6 bases from J; bases unmatched to any gene: 6. The CDR3 is 15 amino acids. The V gene's germline CDR1 is PRHDT and CDR2 FYEKMQ (reference sequence). CDR3 DNA: TGTGCCAGCAGCTTTGCAGGGGGCTGGGCCGGGGAGCTGTTTTTT. It is translated as CASSFAGGWAGELFF.